This T cell receptor (beta chain) is from a study of cytotoxic CD8 clonotypes in ibrutinib-treated CLL (dated by TCRdb to the early 2020s). Regarding the complete study: The cohort was composed of around twelve relapsed/refractory and about 15 treatment-naive patients; IGHV unmutated status was identified in roughly 17 patients. Partial responses were observed in approximately 24 patients and complete responses in 2; after a median follow-up of roughly 62 months, remission was maintained in 14 patients and progression was observed in about twelve. On average, each sample had about 250,000 productive templates and tens of thousands of productive rearrangements. Samples at response were collected after a median of roughly twelve months of treatment, with a range of 6 to 36 months. All remission and progressive disease samples were collected while patients were still receiving ibrutinib. Cryopreserved peripheral blood mononuclear cells were collected at three points: before therapy, at response, and at either sustained remission or disease progression. Of the roughly 90 participants in the trial, about two dozen had longitudinal samples available.

From the cysteine through the phenylalanine, the CDR3 covers 15 amino acids. Kept here is only the CDR3 DNA, which spans 45 bases and is read in frame from base 1. As encoded in the germline V gene, CDR1 is SGHTA while CDR2 is FQGNSA. V and J are trimmed by 5 bases and 5 bases, and the gene matches miss 8 bases of the junction. A MiSeq instrument was used for deep resolution sequencing, which targeted depths ranging from 1 in 1 million up to 1 in 200,000 T cells, with coverage averaging 10x for each clonotype. The immunoSEQ hsTCRB Kit was used to generate the TCR beta libraries. The source study handled its data this way. Data were analyzed with ImmunoSEQ Data Assistant and ImmunoSEQ Analyzer, with V, D and J genes assigned per IMGT definitions. Clonality, which ranges from 0 to 1, was calculated by subtracting the normalized Shannon entropy of productive rearrangement frequencies from one. Only overrepresented clonotypes making up at least 0.05% of each patient's repertoire were included in the public clonotype analysis. Repertoires from approximately 12 age-matched healthy donors in immuneACCESS were used as clonality controls. TCRdb carries this immuneACCESS record with in-frame sequences only. Its versions omit some clonotypes, under half of them owing to an unresolved V gene in the studies checked, with the rest unexplained. V and J calls and clone size come straight from that table; D and trimming were deduced from the DNA. This sample is represented by 110,000 to 150,000 clones; about 75% of them were singletons. About 5% of the sample is taken by the ten largest.

Worth noting for this clone: The target of this receptor is not known. Base qualities are not at hand, and no much larger clone is one base apart.

This specimen's time point label, interpreted: approximately 25 months on ibrutinib. For TCR beta library preparation, 1.5 to 2.5 micrograms of genomic DNA was extracted from cryopreserved PBMCs. Longitudinal blood samples from CLL patients on ibrutinib monotherapy underwent high-throughput TCR beta sequencing. Patients were enrolled in a phase 2 open-label single-center ibrutinib monotherapy trial. Findings and caveats that apply to the study as a whole: Public clonotypes were rare and either contracted or stayed stable during treatment, and the rise in clonality at ibrutinib response reflected the expansion of private clonotypes. Lymph node repertoires were not examined, and the timing of sampling was not matched between patients in sustained remission and those whose disease progressed. Baseline clonality was found to be higher than that of age-matched healthy donors and was strongly correlated with circulating CD8+ T-cell counts. An increase in clonality was observed at ibrutinib response, with clonality remaining stable during sustained remission and falling back toward baseline at progression.

This receptor was taken from a human donor with chronic lymphocytic leukemia. The sequenced sample was PBMCs, obtained after 24 months of ibrutinib treatment. The chain joins TRBV7-2 to TRBJ2-5; 10 central bases correspond to TRBD1. Read as DNA, the sequence is TGTGCCAGCAGCGTAAGACAGGGGGCTTGGGAGACCCAGTACTTC. The encoded protein is CASSVRQGAWETQYF.